Sequencing of this T cell receptor (beta chain) was carried out in a study of blood T cells in healthy people across ages. Germline V CDR1 and CDR2: SQVTM, ANQGSEA. The V and J ends lost 5 bases and 1 base, in that order; junction bases with no gene match: 9. The CDR3 is 15 residues long. With a J-beta primer mix and a sample-barcoded 5' primer, a second PCR ran about 6 to 11 cycles. TCRdb used MiXCR to reprocess the 5' RACE reads, holding one entry per CDR3 protein. This sample yields just under 550,000 distinct CDR3 sequences, of which under 30% are seen a single time; around 10% belongs to the top ten. The same specimen was also included in a second study, on T cells of mothers and their children.

The sequence came from a boy aged 5-17 years in good health. Sequencing was done on a sample of blood. The chain has TRBV29-1 and TRBJ1-1; TRBD1 matches 8 bases. This CDR3 reads CSVFGQGKRNTEAFF. In DNA form, the CDR3 reads TGCAGCGTTTTTGGACAGGGTAAGAGGAACACTGAAGCTTTCTTT.